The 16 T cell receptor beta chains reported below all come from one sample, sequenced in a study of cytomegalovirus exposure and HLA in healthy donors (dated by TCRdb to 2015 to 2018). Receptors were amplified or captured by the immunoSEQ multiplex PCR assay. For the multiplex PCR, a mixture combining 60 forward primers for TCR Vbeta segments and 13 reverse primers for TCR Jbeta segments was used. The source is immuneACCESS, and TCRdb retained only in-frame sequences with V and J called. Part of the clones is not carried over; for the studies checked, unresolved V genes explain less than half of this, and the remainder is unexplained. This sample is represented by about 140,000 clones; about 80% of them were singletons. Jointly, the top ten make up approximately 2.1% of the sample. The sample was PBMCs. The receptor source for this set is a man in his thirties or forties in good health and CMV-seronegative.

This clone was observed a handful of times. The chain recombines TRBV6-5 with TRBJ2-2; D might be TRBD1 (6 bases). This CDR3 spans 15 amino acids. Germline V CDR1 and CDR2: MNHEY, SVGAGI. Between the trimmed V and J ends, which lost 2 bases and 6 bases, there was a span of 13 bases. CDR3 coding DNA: TGTGCCAGCAGTTACGTGGCAGGGGAACCCGGGGAGCTGTTTTTT. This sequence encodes CASSYVAGEPGELFF.

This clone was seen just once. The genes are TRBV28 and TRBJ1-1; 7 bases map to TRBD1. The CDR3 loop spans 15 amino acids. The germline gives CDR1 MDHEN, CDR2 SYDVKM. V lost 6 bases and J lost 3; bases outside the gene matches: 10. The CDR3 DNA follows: TGTGCCAGCAGGTTAGGGGGCGCGTTTGACACTGAAGCTTTCTTT. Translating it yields CASRLGGAFDTEAFF.

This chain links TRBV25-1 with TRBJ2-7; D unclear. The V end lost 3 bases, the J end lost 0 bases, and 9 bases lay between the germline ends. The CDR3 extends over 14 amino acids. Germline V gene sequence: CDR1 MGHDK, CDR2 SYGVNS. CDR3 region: CASSDESYSYEQYF. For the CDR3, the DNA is TGTGCCAGCAGTGATGAGAGCTACTCCTACGAGCAGTACTTC.

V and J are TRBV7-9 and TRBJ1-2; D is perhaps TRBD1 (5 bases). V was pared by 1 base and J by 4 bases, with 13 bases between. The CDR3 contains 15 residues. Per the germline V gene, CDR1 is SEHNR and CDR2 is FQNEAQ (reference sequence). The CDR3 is CASSLELRQTYGYTF. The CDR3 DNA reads TGTGCCAGCAGCTTAGAGTTGAGACAGACCTATGGCTACACCTTC.

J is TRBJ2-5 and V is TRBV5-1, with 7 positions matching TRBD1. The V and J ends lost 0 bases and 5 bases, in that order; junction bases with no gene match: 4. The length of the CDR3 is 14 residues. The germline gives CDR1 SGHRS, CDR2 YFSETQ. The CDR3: CASSLGDRDETQYF. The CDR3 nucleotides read TGCGCCAGCAGCTTGGGCGACAGGGATGAGACCCAGTACTTC.

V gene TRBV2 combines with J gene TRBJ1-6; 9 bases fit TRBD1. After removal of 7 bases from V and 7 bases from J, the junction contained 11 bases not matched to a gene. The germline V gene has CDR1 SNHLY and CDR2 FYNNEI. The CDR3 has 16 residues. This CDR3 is CASILTPTGGNSPLHF. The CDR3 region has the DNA TGTGCCAGCATCCTGACCCCGACAGGGGGGAATTCACCCCTCCACTTT.

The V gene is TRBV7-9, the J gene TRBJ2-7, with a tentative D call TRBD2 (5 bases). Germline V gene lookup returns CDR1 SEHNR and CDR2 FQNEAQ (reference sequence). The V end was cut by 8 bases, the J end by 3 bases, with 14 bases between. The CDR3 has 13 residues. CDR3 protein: CASGSRANYEQYF. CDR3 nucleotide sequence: TGTGCCAGCGGGTCGAGGGCCAACTACGAGCAGTACTTC. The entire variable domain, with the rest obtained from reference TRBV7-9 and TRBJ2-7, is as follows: DTGVSQNPRHKITKRGQNVTFRCDPISEHNRLYWYRQTLGQGPEFLTYFQNEAQLEKSRLLSDRFSAERPKGSFSTLEIQRTEQGDSAMYLCASGSRANYEQYFGPGTRLTVT.

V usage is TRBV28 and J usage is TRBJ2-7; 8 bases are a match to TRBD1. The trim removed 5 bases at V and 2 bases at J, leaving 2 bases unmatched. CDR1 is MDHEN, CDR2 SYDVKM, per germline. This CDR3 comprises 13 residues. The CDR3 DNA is TGTGCCAGCAGTGCAGGGGGCCCCTACGAGCAGTACTTC. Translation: CASSAGGPYEQYF.

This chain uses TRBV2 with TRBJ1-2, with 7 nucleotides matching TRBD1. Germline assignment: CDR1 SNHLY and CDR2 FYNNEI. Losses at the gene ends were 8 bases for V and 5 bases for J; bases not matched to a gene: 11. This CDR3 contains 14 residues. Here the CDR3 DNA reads TGTGCCAGCCTCACAGGGGATTCGAAGTATGGCTACACCTTC. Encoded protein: CASLTGDSKYGYTF.

This chain's CDR3 is CASSYGQGLSGNTIYF. DNA for the CDR3: TGTGCCAGCAGTTATGGACAGGGGCTCTCTGGAAACACCATATATTTT. This chain uses TRBV6-9 with TRBJ1-3, with 9 bases identical to TRBD1. Germline loops: CDR1 MNHGY, CDR2 SVAAGI. V was pared by 2 bases and J by 0 bases, with 2 bases of the junction left unmatched. The CDR3 runs to 16 residues.

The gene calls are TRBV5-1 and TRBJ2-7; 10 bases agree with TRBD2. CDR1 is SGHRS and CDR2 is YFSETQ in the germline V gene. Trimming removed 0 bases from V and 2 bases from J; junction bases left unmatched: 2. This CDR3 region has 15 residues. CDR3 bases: TGCGCCAGCAGCTTGGTAGCGGGAGGCGCCTACGAGCAGTACTTC. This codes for CASSLVAGGAYEQYF. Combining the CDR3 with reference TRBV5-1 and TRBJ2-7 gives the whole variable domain KAGVTQTPRYLIKTRGQQVTLSCSPISGHRSVSWYQQTPGQGLQFLFEYFSETQRNKGNFPGRFSGRQFSNSRSEMNVSTLELGDSALYLCASSLVAGGAYEQYFGPGTRLTVT.

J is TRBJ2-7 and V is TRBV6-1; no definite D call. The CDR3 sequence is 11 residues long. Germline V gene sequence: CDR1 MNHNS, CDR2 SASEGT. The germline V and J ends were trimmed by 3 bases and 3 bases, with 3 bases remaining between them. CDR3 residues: CASSDNYEQYF. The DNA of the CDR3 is TGTGCCAGCAGTGACAACTACGAGCAGTACTTC.

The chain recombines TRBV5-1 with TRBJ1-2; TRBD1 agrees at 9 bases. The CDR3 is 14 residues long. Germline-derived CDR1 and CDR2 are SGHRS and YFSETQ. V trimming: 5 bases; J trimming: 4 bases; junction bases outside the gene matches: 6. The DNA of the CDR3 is TGCGCCAGCAGAACGGACAGGGGTGGCTATGGCTACACCTTC. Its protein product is CASRTDRGGYGYTF.

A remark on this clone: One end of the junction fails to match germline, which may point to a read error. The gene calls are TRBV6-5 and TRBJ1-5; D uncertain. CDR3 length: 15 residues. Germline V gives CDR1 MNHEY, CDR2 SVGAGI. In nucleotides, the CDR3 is TGTGCCAGCAGTCGAAAACCTTATAGCAATCAGCCCCAGAATTTT. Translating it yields CASSRKPYSNQPQNF.

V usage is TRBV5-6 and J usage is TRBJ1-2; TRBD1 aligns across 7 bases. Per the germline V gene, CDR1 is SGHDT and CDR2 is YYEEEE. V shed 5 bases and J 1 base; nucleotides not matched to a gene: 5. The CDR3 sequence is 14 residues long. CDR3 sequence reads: CASSGTALNYGYTF. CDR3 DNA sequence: TGTGCCAGCAGTGGGACAGCCCTTAACTATGGCTACACCTTC.

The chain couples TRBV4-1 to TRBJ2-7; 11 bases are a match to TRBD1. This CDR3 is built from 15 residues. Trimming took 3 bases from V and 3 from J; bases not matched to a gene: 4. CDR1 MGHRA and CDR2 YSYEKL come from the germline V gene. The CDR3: CASSHPGQGVYEQYF. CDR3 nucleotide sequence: TGCGCCAGCAGCCACCCGGGACAGGGGGTCTACGAGCAGTACTTC.